The rows below give T cell receptor beta chains drawn from one sample of a study of cytomegalovirus exposure and HLA in healthy donors. Data came from immunoSEQ multiplex PCR; TCRdb stores just in-frame clones and leaves some out. The sample contains about 130,000 clones, around 74% of which appear only once. Sample: PBMCs. All receptors derive from a man in his late teens or twenties in good health and CMV-seropositive. CDR3s leave out the opening cysteine and the closing phenylalanine or tryptophan. D genes are given only for firm matches.

J,V,length,D,CDR3
TRBJ2-7,TRBV7-9,10,-,SSSSGSYEQY
TRBJ1-1,TRBV25-1,13,-,ASSEGLGGGTEAF
TRBJ2-1,TRBV13,12,-,ASIRLGPSNEQF
TRBJ2-3,TRBV9,10,-,ASSRETDTQY
TRBJ2-1,TRBV7-9,13,-,PSSHTLRSYNEQF
TRBJ2-2,TRBV10-3,12,TRBD1,AIRRTGNTGELF
TRBJ2-7,TRBV28,13,-,ASHSPEANSYEQY
TRBJ1-2,TRBV7-9,13,-,ASSPPPGSSGGYT
TRBJ2-1,TRBV5-6,12,TRBD2,ASNQGLAWNEQF
TRBJ2-1,TRBV13,13,-,ASSTPREPNNEQF
TRBJ1-2,TRBV5-1,13,TRBD1,ASSLATGKSYGYT
TRBJ2-3,TRBV7-3,12,TRBD2,ASSPRLATDTQY
TRBJ2-3,TRBV21-1,13,-,ASSKYRISTDTQY
TRBJ1-2,TRBV5-6,9,TRBD1,ASGQGSAST
TRBJ1-3,TRBV14,13,-,ASSSEGYSGNTIY
TRBJ1-1,TRBV6-1,14,-,ASSEMRVTTNTEAF
TRBJ1-1,TRBV10-3,14,-,AISEGSGGRDTEAF
TRBJ1-1,TRBV6-4,11,-,ASSERRDTEAF
TRBJ2-7,TRBV15,13,-,ATSRDEAAAAGQY
TRBJ2-1,TRBV6-1,12,TRBD2,ASSEGSGSDEQF
TRBJ1-5,TRBV7-2,11,TRBD1,ASSLTGDQPQH
TRBJ2-5,TRBV18,14,TRBD1,ASSPLSTGREETQY
TRBJ2-1,TRBV5-1,12,-,ASSPRTAEGEQF
TRBJ2-5,TRBV10-3,16,TRBD2,AISTPSLAGGRGETQY
TRBJ2-1,TRBV27,14,TRBD2,ASSWGLAGGYNEQF
TRBJ1-4,TRBV9,15,-,ASSVGGQQGLNEKLF
TRBJ1-2,TRBV6-5,12,-,ASSYSTRNYGYT
TRBJ1-1,TRBV27,13,-,ASCPYGGGNTEAF
TRBJ2-1,TRBV19,11,-,ASSEAEDNEQF
TRBJ2-1,TRBV15,13,-,ATSRGGQTYNEQF
TRBJ1-4,TRBV6-6,8,-,ASGVEKLF
TRBJ2-7,TRBV4-2,13,TRBD2,ASSKLSGRSYEQY
-,TRBV13,16,TRBD2,ASSHHLAGGPGSYEQY
TRBJ1-1,TRBV6-6,14,-,ASSYGPGVVNTEAF
TRBJ2-7,TRBV27,12,TRBD2,ASSLLGGFYEQY
TRBJ1-5,TRBV4-3,15,-,ASSQDIKDRPNQPQH
TRBJ2-1,TRBV5-1,15,TRBD1,ASSPEPGTGLPYEQF
TRBJ1-1,TRBV5-1,11,-,ASSLGGRGEAF
TRBJ1-4,TRBV28,10,-,ASSLSIRKLF
TRBJ2-2,TRBV28,13,TRBD1,ASSPPGQGSGELF
TRBJ1-6,TRBV5-1,13,-,ASSARQQYNSPLH
TRBJ1-2,TRBV5-4,11,TRBD1,ASSQQGGYGYT
TRBJ2-7,TRBV18,13,-,ASSPLLQVSYEQY
TRBJ1-4,TRBV5-1,12,-,ASSPSRGNEKLF
TRBJ2-7,TRBV18,12,-,ASSPPGRTLEQY
TRBJ2-7,TRBV27,14,-,ASIARGRGKSYEQY
TRBJ1-4,TRBV6-1,12,-,ASRNAGSNEKLF